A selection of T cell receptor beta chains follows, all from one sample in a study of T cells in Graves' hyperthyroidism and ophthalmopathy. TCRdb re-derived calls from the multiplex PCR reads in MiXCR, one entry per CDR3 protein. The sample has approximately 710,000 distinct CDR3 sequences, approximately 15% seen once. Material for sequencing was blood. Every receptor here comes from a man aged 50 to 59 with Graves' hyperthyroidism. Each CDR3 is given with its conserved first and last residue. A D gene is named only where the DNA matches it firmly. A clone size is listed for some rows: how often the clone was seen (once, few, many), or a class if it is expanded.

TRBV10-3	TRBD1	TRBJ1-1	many	TGTGCCATCAGCAGGGGGGGACAGACGAACACTGAAGCTTTCTTT	CAISRGGQTNTEAFF
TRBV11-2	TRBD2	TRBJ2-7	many	TGTGCCAGCAGCCTGACTAGCGGGGTTGCCTACGAGCAGTACTTC	CASSLTSGVAYEQYF
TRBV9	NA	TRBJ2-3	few	TGTGCCAGCAGCGTAGCCGGGACCACAGATACGCAGTATTTT	CASSVAGTTDTQYF
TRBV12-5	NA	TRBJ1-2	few	TGTGCTAGTGGGAAGGGCCGAAACTATGGCTACACCTTC	CASGKGRNYGYTF
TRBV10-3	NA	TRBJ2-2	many	TGTGCCATCAGTGCGGTGGTCACCGGGGAGCTGTTTTTT	CAISAVVTGELFF
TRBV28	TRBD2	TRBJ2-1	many	TGTGCCAGCTGGAGTTTAGCGGGTAGCTACAATGAGCAGTTCTTC	CASWSLAGSYNEQFF
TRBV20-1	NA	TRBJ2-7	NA	TGCAGTGCTAGAGATCCCCGTTCGTCCTACGAGCAGTACTTC	CSARDPRSSYEQYF
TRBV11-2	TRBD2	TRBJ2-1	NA	TGTGCCAGCAGTCCGAGCGGGAGCGAGTACAATGAGCAGTTCTTC	CASSPSGSEYNEQFF
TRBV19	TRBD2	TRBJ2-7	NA	TGTGCCAGTAATTTGGGACTAGTTGACTACGAGCAGTACTTC	CASNLGLVDYEQYF
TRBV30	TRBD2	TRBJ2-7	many	TGTGCCTGGAGTGTAGGTCTAGCGGGAGTTCGGGAGCAGTACTTC	CAWSVGLAGVREQYF
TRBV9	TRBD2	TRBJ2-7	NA	TGTGCCAGCAGCGATTCTAGCGGCTACTCCTACGAGCAGTACTTC	CASSDSSGYSYEQYF
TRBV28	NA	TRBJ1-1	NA	TGTGCCAGCAGTTTTGAGCCCTCTGAAGCTTTCTTT	CASSFEPSEAFF
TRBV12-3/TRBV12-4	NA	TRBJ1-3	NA	TGTGCCAGCAGTTGGGGGCAGGGATTCTTTGGAAACACCATATATTTT	CASSWGQGFFGNTIYF
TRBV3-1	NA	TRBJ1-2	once	TGTGCCAGCTCCAAAGGTGTATGGGGCTACACCTTC	CASSKGVWGYTF
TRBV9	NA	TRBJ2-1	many	TGTGCCAGCAGCGTAGATTATGAGCAGTTCTTC	CASSVDYEQFF
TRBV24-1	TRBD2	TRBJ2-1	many	TGTGCCACCAGTCCTAGCGGGAAGGATGAGCAGTTCTTC	CATSPSGKDEQFF
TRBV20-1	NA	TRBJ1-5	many	TGCAGTGCCCCGGAGGGGGATCGGCAGCCCCAGCATTTT	CSAPEGDRQPQHF
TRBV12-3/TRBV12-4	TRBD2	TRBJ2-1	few	TGTGCCAGCAGTCCGGGACTAGCGGCGTTCTCCTACAATGAGCAGTTCTTC	CASSPGLAAFSYNEQFF
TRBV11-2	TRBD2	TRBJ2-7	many	TGTGCCAGCAGCTTCGGGACTAGTAGTTGGGAGCAGTACTTC	CASSFGTSSWEQYF
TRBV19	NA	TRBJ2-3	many	TGTGCCAGCAGTCCTAGCGTTATTACAGATACGCAGTATTTT	CASSPSVITDTQYF
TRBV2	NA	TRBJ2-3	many	TGTGCCAGCAGTGAAGCCGGAGGGGGTACGCAGTATTTT	CASSEAGGGTQYF
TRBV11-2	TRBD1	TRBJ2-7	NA	TGTGCCAGCAGCGTCGGGACAGGTAGCTCCTACGAGCAGTACTTC	CASSVGTGSSYEQYF
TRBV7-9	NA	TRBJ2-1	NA	TGTGCCAGCAGCGTATCTAGCGCGAGCTCCTACAATGAGCAGTTCTTC	CASSVSSASSYNEQFF
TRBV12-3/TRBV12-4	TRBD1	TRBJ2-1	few	TGTGCCAGTCTCCTAGGGACAGGGTACAATGAGCAGTTCTTC	CASLLGTGYNEQFF
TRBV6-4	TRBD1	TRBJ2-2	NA	TGTGCCAGCAGTGTCGACAGGGGTGCCACCGGGGAGCTGTTTTTT	CASSVDRGATGELFF
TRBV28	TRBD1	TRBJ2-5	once	TGTGCCAGCAGTCCGGACAGGGGTAGAGGAGAGACCCAGTACTTC	CASSPDRGRGETQYF
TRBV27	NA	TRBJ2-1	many	TGTGCCAGCAGTTTGGGAGGTTCGGGCTCCAATGAGCAGTTCTTC	CASSLGGSGSNEQFF
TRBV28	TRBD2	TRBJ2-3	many	TGTGCCAGCAGTCAGCAGACTAGCGGAAGCACAGATACGCAGTATTTT	CASSQQTSGSTDTQYF
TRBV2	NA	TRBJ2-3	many	TGTGCCAGCAGTGAATTGGGGGATACGCAGTATTTT	CASSELGDTQYF
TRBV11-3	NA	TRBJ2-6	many	TGTGCCAGCAGCTTCCCAGGGGCTGGGGCCAACGTCCTGACTTTC	CASSFPGAGANVLTF
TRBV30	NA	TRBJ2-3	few	TGTGCCTGGAGTCAGAGGAGAGATACGCAGTATTTT	CAWSQRRDTQYF
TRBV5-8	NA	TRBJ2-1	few	TGTGCCAGCAGCTTGGAAAAAAGCGGGCCCACCTCCTACAATGAGCAGTTCTTC	CASSLEKSGPTSYNEQFF
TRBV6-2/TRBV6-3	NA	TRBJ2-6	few	TGTGCCAGCAGTTCAGGGTTTGCTGGGGCCAACGTCCTGACTTTC	CASSSGFAGANVLTF
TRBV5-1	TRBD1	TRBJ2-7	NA	TGCGCCAGCAGCTTGCCCGTAAGACAGGGACCAGCCTACGAGCAGTACTTC	CASSLPVRQGPAYEQYF
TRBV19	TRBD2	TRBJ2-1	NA	TGTGCCAGTAGTATAACAGGAGCGGGAGTCACGGGTGAGCAGTTCTTC	CASSITGAGVTGEQFF
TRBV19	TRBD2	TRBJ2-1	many	TGTGCCAGTAGTATAACTAGCGGGGGGACCTACAATGAGCAGTTCTTC	CASSITSGGTYNEQFF
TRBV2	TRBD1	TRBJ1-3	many	TGTGCCAGCACCCACACAGGGGGCTTCACTGGAAACACCATATATTTT	CASTHTGGFTGNTIYF
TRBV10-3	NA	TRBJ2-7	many	TGTGCCATCAGTGATAGAGGCGAAAACGAGCAGTACTTC	CAISDRGENEQYF
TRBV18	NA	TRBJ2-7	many	TGTGCCAGCTCACCTCGGGCAGGGGACCACGAGCAGTACTTC	CASSPRAGDHEQYF
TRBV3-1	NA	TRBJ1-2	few	TGTGCCAGCAGCCCCCGGCCGGGGGACAATCCGCTTTATGGCTACACCTTC	CASSPRPGDNPLYGYTF
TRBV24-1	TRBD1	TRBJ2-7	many	TGTGCCACCAGTGATACCGGGACAGGGTTCTACGAGCAGTACTTC	CATSDTGTGFYEQYF